This T cell receptor (beta chain) originates from a study of blood T cell repertoires in COVID-19. About the research overall: Samples of COVID-19 (acute and convalescent) were obtained from the United States, Italy and Spain. PBMCs, B-cell-depleted T cells, or T cells provided the cDNA or gDNA that made up the material.

V shed 2 bases and J shed 8 bases, with 5 bases lying between them. There are 11 residues in the CDR3. Sequencing used immunoSEQ multiplex PCR; TCRdb keeps in-frame clones, though not all of them. The repertoire holds about 60,000 clones, with approximately 88% as singletons. The sample consisted of peripheral blood. This sequence was found in a man aged 25-40 years with COVID-19, enrolled during active disease. The chain couples TRBV12-3 or TRBV12-4 to TRBJ2-3, with a possible D match to TRBD1 (5 bases). CDR3 amino acids: CASSLQGTQYF. The CDR3 DNA follows: TGTGCCAGCAGTTTACAGGGTACGCAGTATTTT.